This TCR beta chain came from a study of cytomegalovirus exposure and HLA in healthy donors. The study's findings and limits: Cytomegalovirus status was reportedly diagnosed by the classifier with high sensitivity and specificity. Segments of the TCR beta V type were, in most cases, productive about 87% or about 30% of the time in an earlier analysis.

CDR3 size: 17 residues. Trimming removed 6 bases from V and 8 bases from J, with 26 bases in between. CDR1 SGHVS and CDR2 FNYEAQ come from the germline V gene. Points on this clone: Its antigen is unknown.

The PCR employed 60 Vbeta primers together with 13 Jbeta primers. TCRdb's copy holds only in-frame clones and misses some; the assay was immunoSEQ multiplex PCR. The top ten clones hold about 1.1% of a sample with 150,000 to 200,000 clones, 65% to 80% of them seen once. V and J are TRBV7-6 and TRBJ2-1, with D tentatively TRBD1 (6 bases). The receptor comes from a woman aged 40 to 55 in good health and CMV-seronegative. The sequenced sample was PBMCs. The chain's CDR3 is CASSRFSPGQNYHEQFF. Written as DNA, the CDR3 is TGTGCCAGCAGTCGATTTTCACCGGGACAAAATTATCATGAGCAGTTCTTC.